Below, one T cell receptor (beta chain) is given with its context. This clonotype was seen repeatedly, ten times or more. Its recognized antigen is unknown. Per-base qualities were not stored, and no clone one base away is much larger. This sample stems from a study of Graves' ophthalmopathy and Graves' hyperthyroidism (dated by TCRdb to 2016 to 2019). At the level of the whole study: Peripheral blood was collected before any treatment was given, at the time of initial diagnosis. In total, 135 blood samples were TCR-sequenced: 40 to 45 ophthalmopathy, some 75 hyperthyroidism and some 17 hyperthyroidism-to-ophthalmopathy patients. An independent validation cohort comprised roughly 20 hyperthyroidism patients and some 16 patients who later progressed from hyperthyroidism to ophthalmopathy. The 100 discovery patients were divided at random into training and test sets in a 7:3 ratio. To explore V-J signatures distinguishing ophthalmopathy from hyperthyroidism, a discovery set of about 99 patients (roughly 42 ophthalmopathy, 57 stable hyperthyroidism) was enrolled. The study used signatures of the TCR beta repertoire to tell Graves' ophthalmopathy apart from Graves' hyperthyroidism and to predict which patients would progress to ophthalmopathy. Following sampling, methimazole starting at 30 mg daily was administered to hyperthyroidism patients, and high-dose intravenous methylprednisolone was administered to ophthalmopathy patients. In 6 or 7 hyperthyroidism patients, T-cell repertoires of thyroid tissue and blood were compared. General findings and caveats noted by the study authors: In validation, the model predicted ophthalmopathy progression with about 70% sensitivity and 72% to 80% specificity; some 13 predicted patients were CT-confirmed with GO in a median of approximately 6.5 months. In cross-validation, the 13-signature model distinguished ophthalmopathy from stable hyperthyroidism with about 90% sensitivity and 81.08% specificity, while in the test set the corresponding values were roughly 80% and 75%. No statistical method was used to set the sample size in advance, and the investigators knew which group each participant was assigned to. Among expanded thyroid clonotypes with frequency above 0.001, most also showed up in blood, which suggests that blood repertoires may reflect the thyroid immune response.

TCR beta CDR3 regions were amplified from RNA transcripts for repertoire sequencing. HTBI primers and the Qiagen OneStep RT-PCR kit were used in a first-round RT-PCR, which was followed by a second-round multiplex PCR, size selection and purification. Libraries were sequenced paired-end with 100 bp reads on an Illumina HiSeq2000. In the authors' own workflow: SOAPnuke was used to process the reads, removing any read that contained adapters or uncalled bases, had a mean Phred below 15, or lacked an exact match to the constant primer or identifier. High-quality paired reads were merged with COPE v1.2.5. Each unique nucleotide sequence was treated as a clonotype, and MiTCR v1.1 was used to align the clonotypes to the IMGT TRB V, D and J references. The analysis was limited to V-J combinations with a frequency above 0.0001, which together covered 99.2% of the repertoires. A TCR clonal expansion and chaos score per V-J combination was defined as the ratio of F50 clonal expansion to chaos observed in the TCRdist matrix. Features were reduced by Welch's t-statistics and random forest to approximately 12 V-J combinations, which fed a naive Bayes classifier. The similarity between thyroid and blood repertoires was quantified using the Morisita-Horn index. TCRdb trimmed the raw reads at Q25, called clones with MiXCR and kept productive beta chains. Each CDR3 protein appears once, grouped with its most common genes and DNA. TCRdb assigned the V and J calls; the authors' analysis was not used. This sample is represented by hundreds of thousands of distinct CDR3 sequences; roughly 21% of them were singletons. Jointly, the top ten make up 2.5% to 3.5% of the sample.

Hyperthyroidism was considered stable if no progression to ophthalmopathy occurred within 18 months of follow-up. The hyperthyroidism patients were 18 to 65 years old and newly diagnosed, with a disease duration of less than 2 months. Patients with other autoimmune diseases, uncontrolled infections, pregnancy or lactation were excluded. Clinical symptoms, serum thyroxine, TRAb, thyroid ultrasound and orbital computed tomography were used for diagnosis. PBMCs were isolated from 8 to 10 ml of fresh peripheral blood by Ficoll-Paque density gradient centrifugation. Total RNA was extracted with Trizol reagent and quality-checked on an Agilent 2100 Bioanalyzer. The sequenced sample consisted of peripheral blood. The clonotype originates from a woman younger than 30 with stable Graves' hyperthyroidism. Donor details come from another sample of the same person, matched by shared clones.

This receptor has the CDR3 CASSLVGNSPLHF. The DNA reads as follows: TGTGCCAGCAGCTTAGTGGGCAATTCACCCCTCCACTTT. The sequence joins TRBV7-2 to TRBJ1-6; the D gene is unclear. Trimming costs V 1 base and J 7 bases, and their ends lie 5 bases apart. From the cysteine through the phenylalanine, the CDR3 covers 13 amino acids. Only the CDR3 part of the read is kept: 39 bases, read in frame from the first base. CDR1 and CDR2, looked up from the germline V gene, are SGHTA and FQGNSA. The variable domain in full, with residues beyond the CDR3 obtained from the reference TRBV7-2 and TRBJ1-6 genes, is GAGVSQSPSNKVTEKGKDVELRCDPISGHTALYWYRQSLGQGLEFLIYFQGNSAPDKSGLPSDRFSAERTGGSVSTLTIQRTQQEDSAVYLCASSLVGNSPLHFGNGTRLTVT.